Following are 24 T cell receptor beta chains from one sample sequenced in a study of T cells in Graves' hyperthyroidism and ophthalmopathy. TCR beta CDR3 regions were amplified from RNA. In the first-round RT-PCR of the TCR CDR3, the HTBI primer set was used. From the multiplex PCR reads, TCRdb called clonotypes with MiXCR, one entry per CDR3 protein. The table lists 490,000 or so distinct CDR3 sequences, just under 20% of them singletons. Sequencing input: blood. Source of these receptors: a man aged 40-55 years with Graves' ophthalmopathy.

Of note for this clonotype: A much larger clone differs by one base, so this may be a read error. CDR3 protein: CSAPKGFRGPQETQYF. CDR3 nucleotides: TGCAGTGCCCCGAAGGGTTTCAGGGGGCCACAAGAGACCCAGTACTTC. The rearrangement links TRBV20-1 to TRBJ2-5; TRBD1 matches at 8 bases. The germline CDR1 and CDR2 sequences are DFQATT and SNEGSKA (reference sequence). V gave up 6 bases and J gave up 2 bases; unmatched junction bases: 14. The CDR3 sequence is 16 residues long.

This clonotype has only a few counts. The rearrangement joins TRBV7-2 to TRBJ2-3, with TRBD2 matching over 8 bases. Per the germline V gene, CDR1 is SGHTA and CDR2 is FQGNSA. V trimming: 0 bases; J trimming: 4 bases; junction bases outside the gene matches: 6. This CDR3 comprises 16 residues. As DNA, the CDR3 is TGTGCCAGCAGCTTAGCCTCGGGACTAGGGGCAGATACGCAGTATTTT. Translating gives CASSLASGLGADTQYF. The full variable domain, completed using reference TRBV7-2 and TRBJ2-3, is GAGVSQSPSNKVTEKGKDVELRCDPISGHTALYWYRQSLGQGLEFLIYFQGNSAPDKSGLPSDRFSAERTGGSVSTLTIQRTQQEDSAVYLCASSLASGLGADTQYFGPGTRLTVL.

This clonotype has at least ten counts. The V call is TRBV11-2, the J call TRBJ2-3; D is perhaps TRBD2 (5 bases). The CDR3 runs 12 residues. CDR1 and CDR2 from the germline V gene are SGHAT and FQNNGV. V shed 0 bases and J shed 9 bases, with 7 bases lying between them. The CDR3 DNA reads as TGTGCCAGCAGCTTAGAAACTAGAACGCAGTATTTT. This encodes CASSLETRTQYF.

The CDR3 DNA reads TGTGCCAGCAGTTTATCGATCAACGGTAATCAGCCCCAGCATTTT. It specifies CASSLSINGNQPQHF. The rearrangement uses TRBV27 and TRBJ1-5; no clear D gene. The CDR3 is made up of 15 amino acids. The ends were cut back, 0 bases at V and 4 bases at J, with 10 bases in the middle. CDR1 MNHEY and CDR2 SMNVEV come from the germline V gene (reference sequence).

This clonotype showed up just a few times. V and J are TRBV28 and TRBJ1-2; 7 positions agree with TRBD1. Germline V CDR1 and CDR2: MDHEN, SYDVKM. The CDR3 totals 15 residues. Trimming cost V 7 bases and J 2 bases; bases outside gene matches: 10. CDR3 protein: CASTEGQTRNYGYTF. As DNA, the CDR3 is TGTGCCAGCACTGAGGGACAGACAAGAAACTATGGCTACACCTTC.

This rearrangement joins TRBV7-8 to TRBJ1-1, with D unresolved. The CDR3 is 12 amino acids. The germline V gene encodes CDR1 SGHVS and CDR2 FQNEAQ. V lost 5 bases to trimming and J lost 8 bases, with 12 bases between them. The CDR3 nucleotides are TGTGCCAGCAGCCCCGGGATGGGCGAAGCTTTCTTT. Translated, it gives CASSPGMGEAFF.

The chain combines TRBV20-1 with TRBJ2-5, with 13 bases matching TRBD2. This CDR3 spans 15 amino acids. Germline V CDR1 and CDR2: DFQATT, SNEGSKA (reference sequence). V shed 4 bases, J shed 0 bases, and the junction held 2 bases outside the gene matches. In DNA, the CDR3 is TGCAGTGCTACGGGGACTAGCGGGGACCAAGAGACCCAGTACTTC. It encodes CSATGTSGDQETQYF.

There are many counts of this clonotype. The gene calls are TRBV27 and TRBJ2-7, with 7 bases aligning to TRBD2. Per the germline V gene, CDR1 is MNHEY and CDR2 is SMNVEV (reference sequence). Trimming took 5 bases from V and 4 from J; bases not matched to a gene: 14. The CDR3 length is 16 residues. The CDR3 sequence: CASSLTPGGRGYEQYF. In nucleotides, the CDR3 is TGTGCCAGCAGTCTTACTCCTGGCGGGAGAGGGTACGAGCAGTACTTC.

This clonotype was recorded at least ten times. This chain connects TRBV3-1 to TRBJ1-3; possible D gene TRBD1, 5 bases. V dropped 0 bases and J dropped 7 bases, with 10 bases sitting between them. Germline V gives CDR1 LGHDT, CDR2 YNNKEL (reference sequence). CDR3 length: 14 amino acids. The DNA of the CDR3 is TGTGCCAGCAGCCAAGACCAGGGTCAGAACACCATATATTTT. Residues: CASSQDQGQNTIYF. The whole variable domain, filled in from reference TRBV3-1 and TRBJ1-3, reads DTAVSQTPKYLVTQMGNDKSIKCEQNLGHDTMYWYKQDSKKFLKIMFSYNNKELIINETVPNRFSPKSPDKAHLNLHINSLELGDSAVYFCASSQDQGQNTIYFGEGSWLTVV.

This clonotype appeared many times. The rearrangement joins TRBV20-1 to TRBJ2-7; the D gene is possibly TRBD1 (5 bases). The CDR3 is made up of 12 amino acids. Trimming took off 1 base at V and 6 bases at J, with 10 bases between the two ends. Germline V gene lookup returns CDR1 DFQATT and CDR2 SNEGSKA (reference sequence). The CDR3 DNA reads as TGCAGTGCTAGAGGTGTTAGGGGCGAGCAGTACTTC. The encoded protein is CSARGVRGEQYF.

This rearrangement joins TRBV7-2 to TRBJ2-4; D is unclear. The germline V gene encodes CDR1 SGHTA and CDR2 FQGNSA. The V end was cut by 1 base, the J end by 1 base, with 8 bases between. The CDR3 is 15 amino acids. CDR3: CASSLVAGAKNIQYF. The DNA for the CDR3 is TGTGCCAGCAGCTTAGTTGCCGGGGCCAAAAACATTCAGTACTTC. Full variable domain (missing parts from reference TRBV7-2 and TRBJ2-4): GAGVSQSPSNKVTEKGKDVELRCDPISGHTALYWYRQSLGQGLEFLIYFQGNSAPDKSGLPSDRFSAERTGGSVSTLTIQRTQQEDSAVYLCASSLVAGAKNIQYFGAGTRLSVL.

This clonotype was detected only a few times. J is TRBJ2-2 and V is TRBV6-2 or TRBV6-3, with D possibly TRBD2 on 5 matching bases. V lost 3 bases to trimming and J lost 1 base, with 6 bases between them. The CDR3 contains 14 residues. CDR1 and CDR2 (germline): MNHEY, SVGEGT. CDR3 loop: CASSYRGNTGELFF. CDR3 sequence (DNA): TGTGCCAGCAGTTATCGGGGGAACACCGGGGAGCTGTTTTTT.

The chain couples TRBV20-1 to TRBJ2-2; D call uncertain. V gave up 1 base and J gave up 7 bases, with 4 bases separating them. The germline V gene encodes CDR1 DFQATT and CDR2 SNEGSKA (reference sequence). This CDR3 has 11 amino acids. The CDR3 here is CSARAGGELFF. The CDR3 bases are TGCAGTGCTAGAGCGGGCGGGGAGCTGTTTTTT.

This clonotype was counted only a few times. The gene calls are TRBV6-2 or TRBV6-3 and TRBJ2-5; D is unclear. Trimming shortened V by 2 bases and J by 5 bases, and 9 bases separated the two germline ends. Germline V lookup: CDR1 MNHEY, CDR2 SVGEGT. The length of the CDR3 is 13 residues. CDR3 sequence reads: CASSYKLMETQYF. As DNA, the CDR3 is TGTGCCAGCAGTTACAAGCTTATGGAGACCCAGTACTTC.

J is TRBJ1-2 and V is TRBV10-3; D uncertain. Germline V gene lookup returns CDR1 ENHRY and CDR2 SYGVKD. With 2 bases removed from V and 8 bases from J, the gap between germline ends came to 12 bases. CDR3 length equals 13 residues. The DNA of the CDR3 is TGTGCCATCAGTGAGCCTCCCCAAGAAGGCTACACCTTC. It translates to CAISEPPQEGYTF.

This clonotype was seen only a few times. The V and J genes are TRBV18 and TRBJ1-1; TRBD1 matches 9 bases. The V and J ends lost 6 bases and 7 bases, in that order; junction bases with no gene match: 3. The CDR3 is 12 residues long. CDR1 is KGHSH and CDR2 is LQKENI in the germline V gene. CDR3 protein: CASSQGQGEAFF. The CDR3 DNA is TGTGCCAGCTCTCAGGGACAGGGTGAAGCTTTCTTT. The full variable domain, completed using reference TRBV18 and TRBJ1-1, is NAGVMQNPRHLVRRRGQEARLRCSPMKGHSHVYWYRQLPEEGLKFMVYLQKENIIDESGMPKERFSAEFPKEGPSILRIQQVVRGDSAAYFCASSQGQGEAFFGQGTRLTVV.

A few counts support this clonotype. The chain couples TRBV6-2 or TRBV6-3 to TRBJ2-5, with D perhaps assigned TRBD1 or TRBD2 (6 bases each). The CDR3 spans 17 residues. Trimming pared 0 bases from V and 4 bases from J, leaving 18 bases between. Germline loops: CDR1 MNHEY, CDR2 SVGEGT. CDR3 in DNA: TGTGCCAGCAGTTACTCACATAAGGACAGACTAGGAGAGACCCAGTACTTC. Protein product: CASSYSHKDRLGETQYF.

Note on this clonotype: A much larger clone is a single base away; this may be a read error. This chain connects TRBV20-1 to TRBJ1-1; no definite D call. Germline lookup yields CDR1 DFQATT and CDR2 SNEGSKA (reference sequence). The CDR3 sequence is 14 residues long. The CDR3 region has the DNA TGCAGTGCTAGAAGGCCAGGAGGGAACACTAAAGCTTTCTTT. This sequence encodes CSARRPGGNTKAFF.

The chain uses TRBV20-1 and TRBJ1-4, with a possible D match to TRBD1 (6 bases). The CDR3 covers 14 residues. The germline gives CDR1 DFQATT, CDR2 SNEGSKA (reference sequence). Trimming took 6 bases from V and 5 from J, leaving 16 bases between them. In DNA, the CDR3 is TGCAGTGCCCGAGGGGGGGCGCGAAATGAAAAACTGTTTTTT. This translates into CSARGGARNEKLFF.

This clonotype was counted a single time. The genes are TRBV7-9 and TRBJ2-7; the match to TRBD2 covers 8 bases. Germline loops: CDR1 SEHNR, CDR2 FQNEAQ (reference sequence). CDR3 length: 14 amino acids. The V segment lost 1 base and the J segment 8 bases; nucleotides outside the gene matches: 7. As DNA, the CDR3 is TGTGCCAGCAGCTTAGAGCGGGAGCAGTTCAAGCAGTACTTC. It specifies CASSLEREQFKQYF.

This clonotype has a handful of counts. The chain has TRBV30 and TRBJ2-5; 9 bases match TRBD2. Trimming took 5 bases from V and 5 from J; bases not matched to a gene: 6. The CDR3 is 13 residues long. The V gene's germline CDR1 is GTSNPN and CDR2 SVGIG (reference sequence). CDR3 DNA: TGTGCCTGGGGGACTAGCTGGTCGGAGACCCAGTACTTC. Translation: CAWGTSWSETQYF.

This clonotype has more than one count but fewer than ten. CDR3 residues: CSARDRGGKGTDTQYF. The CDR3 coding sequence is TGCAGTGCTAGAGATCGGGGCGGGAAAGGCACAGATACGCAGTATTTT. This chain uses TRBV20-1 with TRBJ2-3, with D possibly being TRBD2 (6 bases). There are 16 residues in the CDR3. Trimming shortened V by 0 bases and J by 1 base, and 14 bases separated the two germline ends. In germline, CDR1 is DFQATT, CDR2 SNEGSKA (reference sequence).

This clonotype was seen a single time. The rearrangement links TRBV24-1 to TRBJ2-5, with no clear D. Germline V gives CDR1 KGHDR, CDR2 SFDVKD. CDR3 length: 15 amino acids. V was clipped by 5 bases and J by 2 bases, with 14 bases between them. This chain's CDR3 is CATSVALGLQETQYF. As DNA, the CDR3 is TGTGCCACCAGTGTTGCACTGGGCCTTCAAGAGACCCAGTACTTC.

Details on this clonotype: Sequence at one end of the junction differs from germline and may be a read error. The gene calls are TRBV5-6 and TRBJ2-7, with D uncertain. This CDR3 has 15 residues. The germline CDR1 and CDR2 sequences are SGHDT and YYEEEE. This CDR3 is CATSAFGEDSYEQYF. Written as DNA, the CDR3 is TGTGCCACCAGCGCCTTTGGGGAAGATAGCTACGAGCAGTACTTC.